These 29 T cell receptor beta chains were all obtained from the same sample, sequenced in a study of blood T cell repertoires in COVID-19. The table came from immunoSEQ multiplex PCR; TCRdb's copy has only in-frame clones and leaves some out. The repertoire has roughly 180,000 clones, roughly 77% of them found once; the top ten carry about 11%. Sequencing used peripheral blood. The receptors stem from a woman of 80 years or more with COVID-19, enrolled during active disease.

The J gene is TRBJ2-7, the V gene TRBV5-1; TRBD2 aligns across 12 bases. The V segment lost 4 bases and the J segment 1 base; nucleotides outside the gene matches: 3. Germline V gene lookup returns CDR1 SGHRS and CDR2 YFSETQ. CDR3 length equals 15 residues. The CDR3 DNA sequence: TGCGCCAGCAGCCCACTAGCGGGGGGTTCCTACGAGCAGTACTTC. Translating it yields CASSPLAGGSYEQYF.

The chain couples TRBV2 to TRBJ1-5; perhaps TRBD1 as D (6 bases). With 4 bases removed from V and 1 base from J, the gap between germline ends came to 11 bases. Germline V gene lookup returns CDR1 SNHLY and CDR2 FYNNEI. The CDR3 runs to 15 residues. The CDR3 DNA reads as TGTGCCAGCAGTGTTAACAGGGTGAGCAATCAGCCCCAGCATTTT. Its translation: CASSVNRVSNQPQHF.

CDR3 amino acids: CASSSGTSGRADTQYF. CDR3 in DNA: TGTGCCAGCAGCTCCGGGACTAGCGGGAGGGCTGATACGCAGTATTTT. The chain recombines TRBV11-3 with TRBJ2-3, with 16 bases that match TRBD2. This CDR3 comprises 16 residues. Trimming at V came to 4 bases and at J to 6 bases, leaving 4 bases not matched to a gene. The germline gives CDR1 SGHNT, CDR2 YENEEA.

J is TRBJ2-7 and V is TRBV27; perhaps TRBD1 as D (5 bases). Germline V gene data show CDR1 as MNHEY and CDR2 as SMNVEV (reference sequence). This CDR3 contains 14 residues. Trimming cost V 6 bases and J 2 bases, with 14 bases left between them. CDR3 in DNA: TGTGCCAGCAGAGACAGCTTTGGAGCCTACGAGCAGTACTTC. It encodes CASRDSFGAYEQYF.

J is TRBJ2-1 and V is TRBV19, with TRBD2 as a possible D gene (6 bases). Germline values: CDR1 LNHDA, CDR2 SQIVND (reference sequence). V was trimmed by 5 bases and J by 4 bases, leaving 15 bases between them. The CDR3 consists of 15 residues. DNA for the CDR3: TGTGCCAGTAGTCTTCGGACTACCCCGTACAATGAGCAGTTCTTC. This encodes CASSLRTTPYNEQFF.

The V and J genes are TRBV24-1 and TRBJ1-1; the D gene is possibly TRBD1 (5 bases). Trimming cost V 5 bases and J 6 bases, with 21 bases left between them. CDR3 length: 16 amino acids. The germline V gene has CDR1 KGHDR and CDR2 SFDVKD. The DNA of the CDR3 is TGTGCCACCAGTGGAGGCAGGGAGGATGGACTAGCTGAAGCTTTCTTT. Protein sequence: CATSGGREDGLAEAFF.

The rearrangement joins TRBV3-1 (or the pseudogene TRBV3-2) to TRBJ2-4, with D maybe TRBD1 (6 bases). Germline V lookup: CDR1 LGHDT, CDR2 YNNKEL (reference sequence). This CDR3 has 13 amino acids. Trimming took 4 bases from V and 6 from J, leaving 10 bases between them. The CDR3 loop reads CASSPGTPNIQYF. In DNA, the CDR3 is TGTGCCAGCAGCCCTGGGACACCAAACATTCAGTACTTC.

The genes are TRBV6-1 and TRBJ2-5; D may be TRBD2 (5 bases). The V gene lost 2 bases and the J gene lost 7 bases, with 8 bases spanning the gap. This CDR3 has 12 amino acids. Germline V gives CDR1 MNHNS, CDR2 SASEGT. The chain's CDR3 is CASSEPGTTQYF. In DNA, the CDR3 is TGTGCCAGCAGTGAACCGGGAACGACCCAGTACTTC.

This rearrangement joins TRBV5-6 to TRBJ1-5, with TRBD1 matching 7 bases. V lost 0 bases and J lost 0; bases outside the gene matches: 3. Germline assignment: CDR1 SGHDT and CDR2 YYEEEE. This CDR3 is built from 16 residues. The CDR3: CASSLAGTVSNQPQHF. CDR3 bases: TGTGCCAGCAGCTTGGCCGGGACAGTTAGCAATCAGCCCCAGCATTTT.

J is TRBJ1-4 and V is TRBV27; D unresolved. CDR3 length: 10 residues. CDR1 MNHEY and CDR2 SMNVEV come from the germline V gene (reference sequence). Trimming took 8 bases from V and 8 from J, leaving 6 bases between them. Here the CDR3 reads CASGWEKLFF. The CDR3, as DNA: TGTGCCAGCGGCTGGGAAAAACTGTTTTTT.

The gene calls are TRBV18 and TRBJ2-7; TRBD2 matches 7 bases. Germline V CDR1 and CDR2: KGHSH, LQKENI. V lost 5 bases, J lost 0 bases, and 13 bases stayed unmatched. CDR3 length: 17 residues. The CDR3 here is CASSTSAGPAGSYEQYF. As DNA, the CDR3 is TGTGCCAGCTCAACTAGCGCGGGACCGGCAGGCTCCTACGAGCAGTACTTC.

This clone turned up a few times. DNA for the CDR3: TGTGCCAGCAGTTACGCGGGACCCGAGCAGTACTTC. Residues: CASSYAGPEQYF. V is TRBV6-6 and J is TRBJ2-7; D perhaps matches TRBD2 (6 bases). This CDR3 contains 12 residues. V was cut by 2 bases and J by 6 bases, with 8 bases left in between. The germline V gene encodes CDR1 MNHNY and CDR2 SVGAGI (reference sequence).

The chain is built from TRBV7-2 and TRBJ2-2; possible D gene TRBD2, 5 bases. CDR3 length: 13 residues. From germline, CDR1 is SGHTA and CDR2 FQGNSA. The ends were cut back, 5 bases at V and 5 bases at J, with 9 bases in the middle. The CDR3 loop reads CASSRGGTGELFF. The CDR3 nucleotides read TGTGCCAGCAGCCGCGGAGGTACCGGGGAGCTGTTTTTT.

The rearrangement uses TRBV11-3 and TRBJ1-3; TRBD1 is a possible D gene (5 bases). The CDR3 is 17 residues long. Germline CDR1 is SGHNT and CDR2 is YENEEA. Trimming removed 1 base at V and 0 bases at J, with 13 bases between. The CDR3 loop is CASSLGAFDSSGNTIYF. CDR3 DNA: TGTGCCAGCAGCTTAGGGGCGTTCGACAGCTCTGGAAACACCATATATTTT.

The rearrangement uses TRBV7-3 and TRBJ1-1; maybe TRBD1 (5 bases). Germline CDR1 and CDR2: SGHTA and FQGTGA. The CDR3 runs to 14 residues. Trimming shortened V by 5 bases and J by 1 base, and 11 bases separated the two germline ends. CDR3: CASSVDGQNTEAFF. The CDR3 DNA sequence: TGTGCCAGCAGCGTAGACGGACAGAACACTGAAGCTTTCTTT.

V usage is TRBV6-2 or TRBV6-3 and J usage is TRBJ1-2; 7 nucleotides match TRBD1. V gave up 0 bases and J gave up 3 bases; unmatched junction bases: 4. The germline gives CDR1 MNHEY, CDR2 SVGEGT. This CDR3 has 15 residues. The CDR3, as DNA: TGTGCCAGCAGTTACTCGGTCAGGGGGGACTATGGCTACACCTTC. It specifies CASSYSVRGDYGYTF.

There are a few counts of this clone. The chain has TRBV7-8 and TRBJ2-3; 8 bases map to TRBD2. V lost 2 bases and J lost 0; bases outside the gene matches: 7. CDR3 length equals 17 residues. Germline V lookup: CDR1 SGHVS, CDR2 FQNEAQ. CDR3 sequence reads: CASSLNSGASSTDTQYF. The CDR3 coding sequence is TGTGCCAGCAGCTTAAATAGCGGGGCATCTAGCACAGATACGCAGTATTTT.

CDR3 nucleotides: TGTGCCAGCAGTGACAGGGGGCTTCCGAGCTCCTACAATGAGCAGTTCTTC. Its translation is CASSDRGLPSSYNEQFF. This chain joins TRBV6-1 and TRBJ2-1, with 8 bases fitting TRBD1. The V gene end was trimmed by 3 bases and the J gene end by 0 bases; junction bases not matched to a gene: 7. This CDR3 has 17 amino acids. Germline V CDR1 and CDR2: MNHNS, SASEGT.

A few counts support this clone. The chain recombines TRBV7-2 with TRBJ1-5, with a possible D match to TRBD1 (5 bases). V was shortened by 5 bases and J by 1 base, with 12 bases between the two germline ends. This CDR3 is 15 amino acids long. Germline V gives CDR1 SGHTA, CDR2 FQGNSA. CDR3 protein: CASSRAGGSNQPQHF. The CDR3 bases are TGTGCCAGCAGCCGCGCCGGGGGGAGCAATCAGCCCCAGCATTTT.

This clone was counted once. This CDR3 reads CASSLTSGGSGETQYF. CDR3 in DNA: TGTGCCAGCAGCTTAACTAGCGGGGGGTCCGGAGAGACCCAGTACTTC. This chain connects TRBV11-3 to TRBJ2-5, with 12 bases aligning to TRBD2. V was pared by 2 bases and J by 4 bases, with 5 bases of the junction left unmatched. Germline V lookup: CDR1 SGHNT, CDR2 YENEEA. The CDR3 is made up of 16 amino acids.

The chain joins TRBV5-1 to TRBJ2-7; D perhaps matches TRBD1 (7 bases). Germline-derived CDR1 and CDR2 are SGHRS and YFSETQ. CDR3 length equals 15 residues. V lost 5 bases and J lost 3, with 18 bases in between. As DNA, the CDR3 is TGCGCCAGCAGGCGGGACAGCCACTCTGTCTACGAGCAGTACTTC. It specifies CASRRDSHSVYEQYF.

The chain couples TRBV13 to TRBJ2-1; 9 bases are a match to TRBD1. The germline gives CDR1 PRHDT, CDR2 FYEKMQ (reference sequence). The CDR3 covers 18 residues. The J segment lost 4 bases and the V segment lost 5 bases, leaving 15 bases of the junction unmatched. CDR3 loop: CASSPQARTGVGYNEQFF. DNA of the CDR3: TGTGCCAGCAGCCCCCAAGCAAGGACAGGGGTCGGATACAATGAGCAGTTCTTC.

J is TRBJ1-1 and V is TRBV4-2; TRBD1 aligns across 8 bases. There are 14 residues in the CDR3. V shed 4 bases, J shed 4 bases, and the junction held 5 bases outside the gene matches. Germline CDR1 LGHNA, CDR2 YNFKEQ. The CDR3 region has the DNA TGTGCCAGCAGCCCAAGGACAGGGAGCACTGAAGCTTTCTTT. It specifies CASSPRTGSTEAFF.

The chain recombines TRBV6-1 with TRBJ2-6; 9 bases are a match to TRBD2. The junction had 3 bases not matched to a gene; V was cut back by 2 bases and J by 1 base. CDR1 is MNHNS and CDR2 is SASEGT in the germline V gene. There are 17 residues in the CDR3. The CDR3 sequence: CASSEYLAGSGANVLTF. CDR3 coding DNA: TGTGCCAGCAGTGAATACCTAGCGGGATCTGGGGCCAACGTCCTGACTTTC.

Of note for this clone: The sample carries other DNA sequences with the same CDR3. The chain uses TRBV7-2 and TRBJ1-4, with a possible D match to TRBD1 (5 bases). V was trimmed by 5 bases and J by 0 bases, leaving 10 bases between them. CDR3 size: 15 residues. Germline-derived CDR1 and CDR2 are SGHTA and FQGNSA. The CDR3 protein is CASSLTGPTNEKLFF. The CDR3 nucleotides are TGTGCCAGCAGCCTCACAGGCCCAACTAATGAAAAACTGTTTTTT. The variable domain in full, completed from reference TRBV7-2 and TRBJ1-4, reads GAGVSQSPSNKVTEKGKDVELRCDPISGHTALYWYRQSLGQGLEFLIYFQGNSAPDKSGLPSDRFSAERTGGSVSTLTIQRTQQEDSAVYLCASSLTGPTNEKLFFGSGTQLSVL.

The genes are TRBV5-4 and TRBJ1-1, with D possibly matching TRBD1 (5 bases). Germline V lookup: CDR1 SGHNT, CDR2 YYREEE (reference sequence). The CDR3 consists of 13 residues. The V gene lost 3 bases and the J gene lost 2 bases, with 8 bases spanning the gap. CDR3 loop: CASSSQVNTEAFF. CDR3 coding DNA: TGTGCCAGCAGCTCACAGGTAAACACTGAAGCTTTCTTT.

The gene calls are TRBV28 and TRBJ2-7, with 8 nucleotides matching TRBD2. CDR1 MDHEN and CDR2 SYDVKM come from the germline V gene. This CDR3 contains 15 residues. J was trimmed by 2 bases and V by 6 bases; bases with no gene match: 9. CDR3 sequence reads: CASRGERGSTYEQYF. The CDR3 DNA sequence: TGTGCCAGCAGGGGGGAGCGGGGGTCAACCTACGAGCAGTACTTC.

The gene calls are TRBV5-1 and TRBJ2-5, with D possibly matching TRBD1 (6 bases). CDR1 is SGHRS, CDR2 YFSETQ, per germline. The germline V and J ends were trimmed by 3 bases and 1 base, with 22 bases remaining between them. The CDR3 spans 18 residues. CDR3 DNA: TGCGCCAGCAGCTCGTCCCCGGGACAAGCTATCTTCCAAGAGACCCAGTACTTC. Residues: CASSSSPGQAIFQETQYF.

The CDR3 DNA reads as TGCGCCAGCAGCCAAGTCCACACAAACTCCTACGAGCAGTACTTC. Its protein product is CASSQVHTNSYEQYF. V is TRBV4-3 and J is TRBJ2-7; D remains ambiguous. The ends were cut back, 1 base at V and 0 bases at J, with 10 bases in the middle. This CDR3 comprises 15 residues. Germline V gives CDR1 LGHNA, CDR2 YSLEER.